Listed here are 8 T cell receptor beta chains from one sample, sequenced in a study of graft-versus-host responses after intestinal transplantation. The repertoire was sequenced with immunoSEQ multiplex PCR; TCRdb's copy has only in-frame clones and lacks some. The sample yields 99,000 or so clones, roughly 90% seen once. No cognate antigen is known for these TCRs. Sequences were derived from unstimulated CD4+ T cells sorted from spleen or lymph node cells, sampled before intestinal transplant. The receptors shown here come from a human donor who received an intestinal transplant.

This chain connects TRBV28 to TRBJ2-1; TRBD2 aligns across 14 bases. V trimming: 3 bases; J trimming: 3 bases; junction bases outside the gene matches: 7. The germline V gene encodes CDR1 MDHEN and CDR2 SYDVKM. The CDR3 length is 18 residues. CDR3: CASSLGLAGASLYNEQFF. The CDR3 DNA sequence: TGTGCCAGCAGTTTGGGACTAGCGGGAGCTTCCCTCTACAATGAGCAGTTCTTC.

The V gene is TRBV4-2, the J gene TRBJ1-1; no firm D call. The CDR3 length is 15 residues. Germline CDR1 is LGHNA and CDR2 is YNFKEQ. The V end lost 3 bases, the J end lost 0 bases, and 11 bases lay between the germline ends. CDR3 DNA sequence: TGTGCCAGCAGCCACCCCCGATCGATGAACACTGAAGCTTTCTTT. Amino acids: CASSHPRSMNTEAFF.

The chain links TRBV5-5 to TRBJ2-1, with TRBD1 identical over 8 bases. The J segment lost 2 bases and the V segment lost 0 bases, leaving 10 bases of the junction unmatched. This CDR3 has 18 amino acids. Germline assignment: CDR1 SGHKS and CDR2 YYEKEE (reference sequence). CDR3 coding DNA: TGTGCCAGCAGCTTGGAGGCTAGGACAGGGTTTACCTACAATGAGCAGTTCTTC. Translated, it gives CASSLEARTGFTYNEQFF. Full variable domain (remainder filled in from reference TRBV5-5 and TRBJ2-1): DAGVTQSPTHLIKTRGQQVTLRCSPISGHKSVSWYQQVLGQGPQFIFQYYEKEERGRGNFPDRFSARQFPNYSSELNVNALLLGDSALYLCASSLEARTGFTYNEQFFGPGTRLTVL.

The sample holds one count of this clone. The V call is TRBV9, the J call TRBJ2-7; D may correspond to TRBD1 or TRBD2 (6 bases each). The CDR3 covers 14 residues. V was shortened by 0 bases and J by 7 bases, with 14 bases between the two germline ends. Germline V CDR1 and CDR2: SGDLS, YYNGEE. CDR3 nucleotides: TGTGCCAGCAGCGTAGAGGGGGGACCGGGGGAGCAGTACTTC. This translates into CASSVEGGPGEQYF.

The CDR3 bases are TGTGCCAGCAGCTCGCTGGAGCAAGAGACCCAGTACTTC. This encodes CASSSLEQETQYF. This chain joins TRBV7-7 and TRBJ2-5; D unclear. Germline assignment: CDR1 SSHAT and CDR2 FNYEAQ (reference sequence). Trimming shortened V by 4 bases and J by 2 bases, and 8 bases separated the two germline ends. The CDR3 consists of 13 residues.

V is TRBV6-6 and J is TRBJ1-5, with D tentatively TRBD1 (5 bases). CDR1 and CDR2 (germline): MNHNY, SVGAGI (reference sequence). The CDR3 loop spans 13 amino acids. Trimming cost V 0 bases and J 6 bases, with 6 bases left between them. This CDR3 reads CASSYSRGQPQHF. The CDR3 DNA sequence: TGTGCCAGCAGTTACTCTAGGGGTCAGCCCCAGCATTTT.

The chain joins TRBV5-1 to TRBJ2-5, with TRBD1 as a possible D gene (5 bases). Between the trimmed V and J ends, which lost 1 base and 7 bases, there was a span of 17 bases. This CDR3 contains 15 residues. Germline V lookup: CDR1 SGHRS, CDR2 YFSETQ. CDR3 in DNA: TGCGCCAGCAGCTTGTTACAGGACCGTCCCGGGACCCAGTACTTC. It specifies CASSLLQDRPGTQYF.

The chain combines TRBV11-1 with TRBJ1-6; D is unresolved. Trimming removed 3 bases from V and 7 bases from J, with 10 bases in between. The CDR3 loop spans 14 amino acids. CDR1 SGHAT and CDR2 FQDESV come from the germline V gene (reference sequence). The CDR3 region has the DNA TGTGCCAGCAGCTTGGAGGGAACGAATTCACCCCTCCACTTT. It is translated as CASSLEGTNSPLHF.